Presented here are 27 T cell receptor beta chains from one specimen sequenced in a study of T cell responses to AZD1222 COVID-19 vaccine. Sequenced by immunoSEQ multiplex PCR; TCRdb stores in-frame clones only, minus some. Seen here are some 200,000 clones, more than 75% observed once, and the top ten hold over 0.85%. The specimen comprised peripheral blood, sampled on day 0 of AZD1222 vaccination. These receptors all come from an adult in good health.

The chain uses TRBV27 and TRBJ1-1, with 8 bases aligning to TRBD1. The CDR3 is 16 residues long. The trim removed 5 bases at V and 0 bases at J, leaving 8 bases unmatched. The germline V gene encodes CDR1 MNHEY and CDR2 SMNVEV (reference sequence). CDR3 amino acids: CASSRRQGAVNTEAFF. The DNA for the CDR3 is TGTGCCAGCAGTAGACGTCAGGGGGCGGTGAACACTGAAGCTTTCTTT.

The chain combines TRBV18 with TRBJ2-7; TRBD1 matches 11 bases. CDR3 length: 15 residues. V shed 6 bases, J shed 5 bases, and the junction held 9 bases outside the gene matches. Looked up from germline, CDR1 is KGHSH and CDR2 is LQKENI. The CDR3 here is CASSKPGQGGNEQYF. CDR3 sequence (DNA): TGTGCCAGCTCGAAACCGGGACAGGGGGGGAACGAGCAGTACTTC.

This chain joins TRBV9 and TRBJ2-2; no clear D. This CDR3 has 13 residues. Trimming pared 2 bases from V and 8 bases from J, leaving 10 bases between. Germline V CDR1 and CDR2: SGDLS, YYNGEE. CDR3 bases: TGTGCCAGCAGCGTCTCCCACCGGGGGGAGCTGTTTTTT. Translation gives CASSVSHRGELFF. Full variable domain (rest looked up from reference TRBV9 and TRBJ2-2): DSGVTQTPKHLITATGQRVTLRCSPRSGDLSVYWYQQSLDQGLQFLIQYYNGEERAKGNILERFSAQQFPDLHSELNLSSLELGDSALYFCASSVSHRGELFFGEGSRLTVL.

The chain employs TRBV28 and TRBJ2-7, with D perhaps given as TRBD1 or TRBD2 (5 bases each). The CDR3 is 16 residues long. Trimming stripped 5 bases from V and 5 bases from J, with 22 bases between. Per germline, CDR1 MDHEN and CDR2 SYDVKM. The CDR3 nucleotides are TGTGCCAGCAGTACACTCGAAGTATTTGGGGGACACGAGCAGTACTTC. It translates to CASSTLEVFGGHEQYF.

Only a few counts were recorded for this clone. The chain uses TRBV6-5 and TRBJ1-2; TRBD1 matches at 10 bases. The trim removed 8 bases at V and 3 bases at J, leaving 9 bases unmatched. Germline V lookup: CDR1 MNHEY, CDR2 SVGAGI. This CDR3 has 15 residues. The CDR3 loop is CASGKTGGGDYGYTF. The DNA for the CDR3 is TGTGCCAGCGGCAAGACAGGGGGCGGCGACTATGGCTACACCTTC.

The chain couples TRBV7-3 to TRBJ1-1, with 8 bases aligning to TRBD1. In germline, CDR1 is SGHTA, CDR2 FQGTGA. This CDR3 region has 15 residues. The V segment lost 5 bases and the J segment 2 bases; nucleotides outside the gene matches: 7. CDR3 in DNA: TGTGCCAGCAGCCCCACGACAGGGGTTAACACTGAAGCTTTCTTT. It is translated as CASSPTTGVNTEAFF.

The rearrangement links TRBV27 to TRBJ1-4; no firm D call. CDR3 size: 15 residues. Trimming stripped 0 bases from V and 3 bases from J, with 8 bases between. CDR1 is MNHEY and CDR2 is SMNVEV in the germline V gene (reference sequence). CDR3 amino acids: CASSLSWQSNEKLFF. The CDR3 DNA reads TGTGCCAGCAGTTTATCGTGGCAGTCTAATGAAAAACTGTTTTTT.

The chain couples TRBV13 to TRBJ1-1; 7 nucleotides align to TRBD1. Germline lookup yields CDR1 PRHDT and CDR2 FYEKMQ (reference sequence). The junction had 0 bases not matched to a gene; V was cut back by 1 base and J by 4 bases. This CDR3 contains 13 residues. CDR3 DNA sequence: TGTGCCAGCAGCTTAGACAGGGGCACTGAAGCTTTCTTT. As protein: CASSLDRGTEAFF.

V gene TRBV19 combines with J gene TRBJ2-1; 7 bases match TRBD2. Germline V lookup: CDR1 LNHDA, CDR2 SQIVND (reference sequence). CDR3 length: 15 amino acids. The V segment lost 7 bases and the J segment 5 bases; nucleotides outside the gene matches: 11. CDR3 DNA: TGTGCCAGTACAGGATTCGGACTAGTGAACAATGAGCAGTTCTTC. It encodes CASTGFGLVNNEQFF. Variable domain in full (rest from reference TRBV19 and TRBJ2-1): DGGITQSPKYLFRKEGQNVTLSCEQNLNHDAMYWYRQDPGQGLRLIYYSQIVNDFQKGDIAEGYSVSREKKESFPLTVTSAQKNPTAFYLCASTGFGLVNNEQFFGPGTRLTVL.

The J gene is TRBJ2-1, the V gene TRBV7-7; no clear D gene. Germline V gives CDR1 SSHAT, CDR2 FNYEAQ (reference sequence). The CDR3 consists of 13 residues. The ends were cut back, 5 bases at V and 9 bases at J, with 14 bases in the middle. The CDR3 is CASSRSERSEQFF. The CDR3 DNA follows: TGTGCCAGCAGCCGCTCAGAACGGTCTGAGCAGTTCTTC.

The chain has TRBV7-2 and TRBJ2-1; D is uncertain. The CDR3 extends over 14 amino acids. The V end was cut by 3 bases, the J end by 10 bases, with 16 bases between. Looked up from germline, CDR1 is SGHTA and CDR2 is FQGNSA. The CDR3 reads CASSFKTVGYEQFF. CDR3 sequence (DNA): TGTGCCAGCAGCTTCAAAACGGTCGGGTACGAGCAGTTCTTC.

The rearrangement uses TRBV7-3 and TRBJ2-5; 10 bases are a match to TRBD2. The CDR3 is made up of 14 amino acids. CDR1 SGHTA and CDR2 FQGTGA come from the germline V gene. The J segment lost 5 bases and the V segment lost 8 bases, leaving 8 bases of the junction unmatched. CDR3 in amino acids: CASAASGSAETQYF. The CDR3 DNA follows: TGTGCCAGCGCGGCTAGCGGGAGTGCGGAGACCCAGTACTTC.

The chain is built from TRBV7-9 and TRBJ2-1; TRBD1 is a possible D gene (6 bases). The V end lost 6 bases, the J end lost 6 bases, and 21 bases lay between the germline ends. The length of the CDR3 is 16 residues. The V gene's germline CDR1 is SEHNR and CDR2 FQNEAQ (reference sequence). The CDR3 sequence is CASSTTELVQGNEQFF. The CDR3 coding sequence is TGTGCCAGCAGTACTACAGAACTAGTACAGGGCAATGAGCAGTTCTTC.

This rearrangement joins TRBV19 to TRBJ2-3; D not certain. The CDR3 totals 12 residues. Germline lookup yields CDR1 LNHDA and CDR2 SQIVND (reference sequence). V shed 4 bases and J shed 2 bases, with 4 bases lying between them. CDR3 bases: TGTGCCAGTAGTACCTTCACAGATACGCAGTATTTT. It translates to CASSTFTDTQYF.

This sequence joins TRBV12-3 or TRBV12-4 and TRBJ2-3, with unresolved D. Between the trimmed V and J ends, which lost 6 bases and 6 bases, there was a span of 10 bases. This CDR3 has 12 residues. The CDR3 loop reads CASSSADDTQYF. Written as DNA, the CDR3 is TGTGCCAGCAGCTCCGCGGACGATACGCAGTATTTT.

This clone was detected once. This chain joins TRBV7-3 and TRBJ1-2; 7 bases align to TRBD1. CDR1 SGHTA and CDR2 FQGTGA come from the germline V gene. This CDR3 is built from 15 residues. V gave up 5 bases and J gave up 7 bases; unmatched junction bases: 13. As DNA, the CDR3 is TGTGCCAGCAGCCCTACCTACCGGGACAGATCTGGCTACACCTTC. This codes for CASSPTYRDRSGYTF.

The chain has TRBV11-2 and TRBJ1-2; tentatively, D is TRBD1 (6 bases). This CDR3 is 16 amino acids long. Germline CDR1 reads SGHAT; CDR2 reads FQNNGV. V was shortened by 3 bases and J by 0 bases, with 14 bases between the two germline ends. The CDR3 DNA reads TGTGCCAGCAGCTTTTGGGGACAACAAGCTAACTATGGCTACACCTTC. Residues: CASSFWGQQANYGYTF.

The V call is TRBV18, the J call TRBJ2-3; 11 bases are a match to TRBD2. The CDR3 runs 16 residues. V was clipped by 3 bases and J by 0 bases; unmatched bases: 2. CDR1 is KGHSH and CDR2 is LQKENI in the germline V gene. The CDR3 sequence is CASSPRLAGSTDTQYF. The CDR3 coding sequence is TGTGCCAGCTCACCGCGACTAGCGGGGAGCACAGATACGCAGTATTTT.

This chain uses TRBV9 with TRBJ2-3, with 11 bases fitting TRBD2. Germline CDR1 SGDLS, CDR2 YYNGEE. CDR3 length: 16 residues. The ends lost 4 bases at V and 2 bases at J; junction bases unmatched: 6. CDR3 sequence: CASSRGTSGSTDTQYF. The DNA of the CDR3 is TGTGCCAGCAGCCGAGGGACTAGCGGATCCACAGATACGCAGTATTTT.

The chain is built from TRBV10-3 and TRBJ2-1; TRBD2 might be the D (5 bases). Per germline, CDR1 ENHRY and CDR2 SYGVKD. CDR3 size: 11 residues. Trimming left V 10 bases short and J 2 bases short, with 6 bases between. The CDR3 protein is CATGTYNEQFF. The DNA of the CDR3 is TGTGCCACCGGGACCTACAATGAGCAGTTCTTC.

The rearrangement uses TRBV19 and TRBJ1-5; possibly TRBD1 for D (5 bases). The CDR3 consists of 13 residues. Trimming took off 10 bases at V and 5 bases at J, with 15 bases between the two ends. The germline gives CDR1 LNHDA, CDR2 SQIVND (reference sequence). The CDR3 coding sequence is TGTGCCACCCGCCAGGGACGGGATCAGCCCCAGCATTTT. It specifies CATRQGRDQPQHF.

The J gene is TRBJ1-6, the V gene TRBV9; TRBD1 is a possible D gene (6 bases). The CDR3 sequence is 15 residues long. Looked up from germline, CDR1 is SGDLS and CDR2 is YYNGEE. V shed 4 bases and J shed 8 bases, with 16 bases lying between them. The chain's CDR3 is CASSSSDSGHSPLHF. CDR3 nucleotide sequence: TGTGCCAGCAGCTCGTCGGACAGCGGGCATTCACCCCTCCACTTT.

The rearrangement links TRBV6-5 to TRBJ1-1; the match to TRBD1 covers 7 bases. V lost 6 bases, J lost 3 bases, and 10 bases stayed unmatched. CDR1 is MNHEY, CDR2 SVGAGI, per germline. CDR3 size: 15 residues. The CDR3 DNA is TGTGCCAGCAGCCAACCCAGGGGGGGTGACACTGAAGCTTTCTTT. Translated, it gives CASSQPRGGDTEAFF.

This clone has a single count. CDR3 DNA: TGTGCCAGCAGTTCTCGGAGCTTCGCGGGACTTAGCTCCTACGAGCAGTACTTC. As protein: CASSSRSFAGLSSYEQYF. V is TRBV28 and J is TRBJ2-7, with a weak D call TRBD2 (6 bases). This CDR3 contains 18 residues. V lost 4 bases and J lost 0, with 22 bases in between. Germline CDR1 is MDHEN and CDR2 is SYDVKM. The full variable domain, with the rest looked up from reference TRBV28 and TRBJ2-7, is DVKVTQSSRYLVKRTGEKVFLECVQDMDHENMFWYRQDPGLGLRLIYFSYDVKMKEKGDIPEGYSVSREKKERFSLILESASTNQTSMYLCASSSRSFAGLSSYEQYFGPGTRLTVT.

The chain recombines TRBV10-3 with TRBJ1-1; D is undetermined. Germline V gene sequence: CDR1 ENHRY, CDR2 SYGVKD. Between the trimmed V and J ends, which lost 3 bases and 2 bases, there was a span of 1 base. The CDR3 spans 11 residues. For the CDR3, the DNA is TGTGCCATCAGTGATAACACTGAAGCTTTCTTT. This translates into CAISDNTEAFF.

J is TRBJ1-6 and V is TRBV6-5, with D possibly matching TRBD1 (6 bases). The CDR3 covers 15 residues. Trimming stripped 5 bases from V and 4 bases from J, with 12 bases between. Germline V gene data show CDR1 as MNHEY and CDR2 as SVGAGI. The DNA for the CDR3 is TGTGCCAGCAGTAACCGGGACACATATAATTCACCCCTCCACTTT. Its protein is CASSNRDTYNSPLHF.

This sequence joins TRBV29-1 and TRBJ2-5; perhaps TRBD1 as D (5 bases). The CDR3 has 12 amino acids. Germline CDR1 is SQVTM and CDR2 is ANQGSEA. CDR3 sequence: CRAQGYQETQYF. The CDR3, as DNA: TGCAGGGCCCAGGGATACCAAGAGACCCAGTACTTC.